Detailed here is one T cell receptor (delta chain). This record comes from a study of gamma-delta chains in newborns, infants, children. On the study more broadly: Innate gammadelta T cells reportedly expand polyclonally right after birth, driven by microbial exposure, per the title.

Germline values: CDR1 GEAIGNYY, CDR2 EKD. Trimming took 0 bases from V and 2 from J, leaving 9 bases between them. CDR3 size: 14 residues. TCRdb processed the reads again with the CATT caller. The table has several thousand delta-chain clones, 4.3% seen once. V is TRDV2 and J is TRDJ1; no definite D call. The source material was blood. This TCR came from a child who was a newborn, infant or young child, either healthy, febrile or measles-vaccinated (not recorded which). The CDR3 DNA reads as TGTGCCTGTGACACCGTTTGGGCTACCGATAAACTCATCTTT. Its translation is CACDTVWATDKLIF.